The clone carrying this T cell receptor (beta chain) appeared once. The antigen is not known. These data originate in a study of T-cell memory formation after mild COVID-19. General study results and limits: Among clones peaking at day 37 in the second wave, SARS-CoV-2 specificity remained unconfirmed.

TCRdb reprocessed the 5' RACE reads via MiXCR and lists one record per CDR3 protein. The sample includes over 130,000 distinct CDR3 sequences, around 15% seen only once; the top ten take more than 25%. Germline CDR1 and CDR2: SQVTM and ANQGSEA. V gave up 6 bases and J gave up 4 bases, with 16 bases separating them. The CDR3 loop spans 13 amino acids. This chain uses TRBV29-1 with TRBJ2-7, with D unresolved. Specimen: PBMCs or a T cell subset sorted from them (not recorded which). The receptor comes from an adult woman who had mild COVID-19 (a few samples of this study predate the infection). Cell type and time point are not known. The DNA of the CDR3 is TGCAGCGTCCAGGCCCCGAGTACTTACGAGCAGTACTTC. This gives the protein CSVQAPSTYEQYF.